This T cell receptor beta chain was captured by sequencing in a study of blood T cells in healthy people across ages. Overall study results and limits: Long-lived and aged donors differed, with more naive CD4+ cells and higher diversity in the long-lived. Among T cells, TCR beta diversity per million cells dropped roughly linearly as age rose.

Primers used in a second PCR of roughly 7 to 11 cycles were a sample-barcoded 5' primer and a J-beta primer mix. MiXCR, applied by TCRdb to the 5' RACE reads, yields one record per CDR3 protein. The sample records 1.5 million to 2 million distinct CDR3 sequences, about 28% being singletons. Drawing of peripheral blood yielded about 9.8 milliliters from each donor. Isolation per sample recovered at least 7 million PBMCs. With regard to this clonotype: What it recognizes is unknown.

The sequenced sample was blood. This TCR derives from a woman between 25 and 40 years old in good health.

CDR3 nucleotides: TGCGCCAGCAGCGGCCCGGGACTAGCGGGGTCGCGGGAGCAGTTCTTC. Translated, it gives CASSGPGLAGSREQFF. This chain links TRBV5-1 with TRBJ2-1, with 13 bases identical to TRBD2. V lost 4 bases to trimming and J lost 10 bases; unmatched junction nucleotides: 11. CDR3 size: 16 residues. CDR1 and CDR2 (germline): SGHRS, YFSETQ.